These 5 T cell receptor beta chains were all obtained from the same sample, sequenced in a study of blood T cell repertoires in COVID-19. The data were produced by immunoSEQ multiplex PCR, yet TCRdb's version contains in-frame clones alone and is incomplete. Of 200,000 to 250,000 clones in the sample, roughly 85% are singletons; the top ten hold approximately 4%. Material: peripheral blood. The receptors shown here come from an elderly woman with acute or convalescent COVID-19.

This clone was seen more than once but under ten times. CDR3 in amino acids: CASSFTGKNTEAFF. The DNA of the CDR3 is TGTGCCAGCAGTTTCACCGGGAAGAACACTGAAGCTTTCTTT. V and J are TRBV27 and TRBJ1-1; no clear D gene. Germline V CDR1 and CDR2: MNHEY, SMNVEV (reference sequence). V dropped 3 bases and J dropped 1 base, with 9 bases sitting between them. The CDR3 consists of 14 residues.

This clone appeared a few times. The gene calls are TRBV18 and TRBJ2-7, with 7 nucleotides matching TRBD1. Germline CDR1 reads KGHSH; CDR2 reads LQKENI. The CDR3 length is 15 residues. The trim removed 3 bases at V and 2 bases at J, leaving 7 bases unmatched. DNA for the CDR3: TGTGCCAGCTCACCTTCCGGGACAGACGCCTACGAGCAGTACTTC. Its protein is CASSPSGTDAYEQYF.

V is TRBV19 and J is TRBJ2-1; TRBD2 matches 9 bases. Germline lookup yields CDR1 LNHDA and CDR2 SQIVND (reference sequence). V was pared by 5 bases and J by 0 bases, with 8 bases of the junction left unmatched. This CDR3 contains 17 residues. The CDR3 nucleotides are TGTGCCAGTAGTGGCCCTAGCGGGACCAGCTCCTACAATGAGCAGTTCTTC. Protein: CASSGPSGTSSYNEQFF.

This clone is a singleton in its sample. This specimen includes other DNA sequences encoding the same CDR3. The chain combines TRBV27 with TRBJ2-3; TRBD2 matches 13 bases. CDR1 MNHEY and CDR2 SMNVEV come from the germline V gene (reference sequence). The junction had 7 bases not matched to a gene; V was cut back by 8 bases and J by 2 bases. The CDR3 sequence is 16 residues long. The CDR3 is CASSSGTSGVTDTQYF. The CDR3 DNA is TGTGCCAGCTCGTCGGGGACTAGCGGGGTCACAGATACGCAGTATTTT.

This chain joins TRBV27 and TRBJ1-1; D remains unclear. Trimming removed 0 bases at V and 3 bases at J, with 14 bases between. Germline loops: CDR1 MNHEY, CDR2 SMNVEV (reference sequence). This CDR3 comprises 16 residues. The CDR3: CASSLSPRGSDTEAFF. The CDR3 DNA reads as TGTGCCAGCAGTTTATCCCCCAGAGGTAGTGACACTGAAGCTTTCTTT.